This is a list of T cell receptor beta chains from one sample in a study of T cell responses to AZD1222 COVID-19 vaccine. Some clones are missing from TCRdb's copy, which holds only in-frame ones; the method was immunoSEQ multiplex PCR. This table has roughly 150,000 clones, 92% appearing once. The sample here was peripheral blood, taken on day 0 of AZD1222 vaccination. These receptors came from an adult in good health. Each CDR3 is given with its conserved first and last residue. The order of the fields is V gene, J gene, clone size, D gene, CDR3 protein, CDR3 DNA. A D gene is named only where the DNA matches it firmly. Expanded clones are given a class, and other clones once, few, many or no size at all.

TRBV7-6	TRBJ2-2	.	.	CASSLLIPGHPNTGELFF	TGTGCCAGCAGCTTACTAATCCCGGGACACCCGAACACCGGGGAGCTGTTTTTT
TRBV5-1	TRBJ1-3	once	.	CASSREPFSGNTIYF	TGCGCCAGCAGTCGGGAGCCGTTCTCTGGAAACACCATATATTTT
TRBV7-8	TRBJ2-3	once	TRBD2	CASSLALAGVGTDTQYF	TGTGCCAGCAGCTTAGCCTTAGCGGGAGTTGGCACAGATACGCAGTATTTT
TRBV28	TRBJ1-5	.	TRBD1	CASSTGTGVNQPQHF	TGTGCCAGCAGTACCGGGACAGGGGTCAATCAGCCCCAGCATTTT
TRBV27	TRBJ1-1	once	.	CASRATKAEAFF	TGTGCCAGCAGAGCAACAAAAGCTGAAGCTTTCTTT
TRBV2	TRBJ2-6	.	.	CASSPLSTGANVLTF	TGTGCCAGCAGCCCCCTTAGTACTGGGGCCAACGTCCTGACTTTC
TRBV10-3	TRBJ2-1	.	TRBD2	CAISGTSGISSNEQFF	TGTGCCATCAGTGGAACTAGCGGGATATCGAGCAATGAGCAGTTCTTC
TRBV19	TRBJ1-3	.	.	CASSPKGNRESTGNTIYF	TGTGCCAGTAGTCCCAAAGGTAACAGGGAATCGACAGGAAACACCATATATTTT
TRBV7-8	TRBJ2-1	.	TRBD2	CASSTTSGRIYNEQFF	TGTGCCAGCAGTACGACTAGCGGGAGGATTTACAATGAGCAGTTCTTC
TRBV6-5	TRBJ2-7	.	.	CATQVSGTHYEQYF	TGTGCCACGCAGGTGTCCGGGACCCACTACGAGCAGTACTTC
TRBV19	TRBJ2-1	.	TRBD2	CASSLAGTREGREQFF	TGTGCCAGTAGTCTGGCCGGGACTAGGGAGGGGAGGGAGCAGTTCTTC
TRBV28	TRBJ2-7	.	.	CASSLGRSEGYEQYF	TGTGCCAGCAGTTTAGGGAGGAGCGAAGGGTACGAGCAGTACTTC
TRBV7-9	TRBJ2-2	once	TRBD2	CASSKKPGLAGAGGELFF	TGTGCCAGCAGCAAAAAACCGGGACTAGCGGGAGCGGGCGGGGAGCTGTTTTTT
TRBV6-5	TRBJ2-3	.	.	CASNQGGGDTQYF	TGTGCCAGCAACCAGGGTGGGGGCGATACGCAGTATTTT
TRBV11-2	TRBJ2-7	.	.	CASSLDQIDEQYF	TGTGCCAGCAGCTTAGATCAAATCGACGAGCAGTACTTC
TRBV20-1	TRBJ1-2	.	.	CSARDREGTTF	TGCAGTGCTAGAGATAGAGAAGGGACCACCTTC
TRBV19	TRBJ2-2	once	TRBD2	CASGTSGGRRELFF	TGTGCCAGCGGGACTAGCGGGGGGAGGCGGGAGCTGTTTTTT
TRBV9	TRBJ2-3	.	TRBD2	CASSALAGVTDTQYF	TGTGCCAGCAGCGCACTAGCGGGAGTCACAGATACGCAGTATTTT
TRBV19	TRBJ2-7	.	.	CASRAGPTTYEQYF	TGTGCCAGCCGAGCCGGGCCCACTACCTACGAGCAGTACTTC